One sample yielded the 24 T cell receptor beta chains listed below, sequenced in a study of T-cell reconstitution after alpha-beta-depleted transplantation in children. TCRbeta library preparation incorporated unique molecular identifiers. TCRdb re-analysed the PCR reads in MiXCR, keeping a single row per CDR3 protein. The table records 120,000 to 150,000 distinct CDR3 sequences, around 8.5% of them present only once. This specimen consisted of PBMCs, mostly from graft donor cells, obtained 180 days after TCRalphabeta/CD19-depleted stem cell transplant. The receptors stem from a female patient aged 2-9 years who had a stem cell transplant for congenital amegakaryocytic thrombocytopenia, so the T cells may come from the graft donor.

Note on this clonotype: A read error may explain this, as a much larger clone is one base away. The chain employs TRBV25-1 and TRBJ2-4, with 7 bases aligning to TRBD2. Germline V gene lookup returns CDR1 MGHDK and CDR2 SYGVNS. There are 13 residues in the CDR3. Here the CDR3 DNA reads TGTGCCAGCACCCCTAGCGGCAAAAACAGTCAGTACTTC. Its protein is CASTPSGKNSQYF.

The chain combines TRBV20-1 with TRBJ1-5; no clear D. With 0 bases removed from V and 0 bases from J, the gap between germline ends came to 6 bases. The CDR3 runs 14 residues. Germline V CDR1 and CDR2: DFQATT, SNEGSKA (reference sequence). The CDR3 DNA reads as TGCAGTGCTAGAGATCCCCATAGCAATCAGCCCCAGCATTTT. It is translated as CSARDPHSNQPQHF.

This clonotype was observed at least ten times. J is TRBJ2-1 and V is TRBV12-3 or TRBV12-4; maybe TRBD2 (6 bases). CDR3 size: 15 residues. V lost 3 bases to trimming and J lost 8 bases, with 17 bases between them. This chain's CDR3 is CASSFIFGTVDEQFF. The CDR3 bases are TGTGCCAGCAGTTTCATTTTTGGGACTGTAGATGAGCAGTTCTTC.

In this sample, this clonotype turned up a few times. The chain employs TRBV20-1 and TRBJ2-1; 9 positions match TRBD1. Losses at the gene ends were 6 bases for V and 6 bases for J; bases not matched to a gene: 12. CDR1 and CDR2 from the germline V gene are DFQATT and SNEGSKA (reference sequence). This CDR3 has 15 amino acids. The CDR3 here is CSAYRDRDRANEQFF. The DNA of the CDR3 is TGCAGTGCGTACAGAGATCGGGACAGGGCCAATGAGCAGTTCTTC.

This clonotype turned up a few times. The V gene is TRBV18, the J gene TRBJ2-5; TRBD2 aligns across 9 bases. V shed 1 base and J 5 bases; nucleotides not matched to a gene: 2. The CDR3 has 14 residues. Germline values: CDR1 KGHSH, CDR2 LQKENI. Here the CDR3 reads CASSPQSGRETQYF. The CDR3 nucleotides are TGTGCCAGCTCACCACAAAGCGGGAGGGAGACCCAGTACTTC.

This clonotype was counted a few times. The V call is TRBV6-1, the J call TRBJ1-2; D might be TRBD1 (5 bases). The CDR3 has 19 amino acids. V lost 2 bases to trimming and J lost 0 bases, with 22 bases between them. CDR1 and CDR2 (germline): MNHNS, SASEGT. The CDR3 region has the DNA TGTGCCAGCAGTGAATTCTCCCCTCTACAGGACCCATCTAACTATGGCTACACCTTC. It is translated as CASSEFSPLQDPSNYGYTF.

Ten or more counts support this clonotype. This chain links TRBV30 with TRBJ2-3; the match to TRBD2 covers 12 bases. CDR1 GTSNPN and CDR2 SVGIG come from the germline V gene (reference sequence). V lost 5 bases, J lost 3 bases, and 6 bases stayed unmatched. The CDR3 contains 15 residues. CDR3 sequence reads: CAWALAGGGTDTQYF. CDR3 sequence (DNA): TGTGCCTGGGCACTAGCGGGAGGTGGGACAGATACGCAGTATTTT.

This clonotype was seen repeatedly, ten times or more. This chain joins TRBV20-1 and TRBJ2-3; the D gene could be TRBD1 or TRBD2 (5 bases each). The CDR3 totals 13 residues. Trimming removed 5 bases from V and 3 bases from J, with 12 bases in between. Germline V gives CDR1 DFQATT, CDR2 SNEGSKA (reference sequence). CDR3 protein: CSAWDGETDTQYF. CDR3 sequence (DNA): TGCAGTGCTTGGGACGGGGAAACAGATACGCAGTATTTT.

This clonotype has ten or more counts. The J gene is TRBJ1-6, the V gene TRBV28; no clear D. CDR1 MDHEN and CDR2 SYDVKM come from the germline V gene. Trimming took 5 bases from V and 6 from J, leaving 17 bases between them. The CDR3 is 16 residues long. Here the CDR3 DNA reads TGTGCCAGCAGTCCCCGAGAAAGAGCCTCTAATTCACCCCTCCACTTT. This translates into CASSPRERASNSPLHF. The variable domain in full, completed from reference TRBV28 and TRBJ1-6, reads DVKVTQSSRYLVKRTGEKVFLECVQDMDHENMFWYRQDPGLGLRLIYFSYDVKMKEKGDIPEGYSVSREKKERFSLILESASTNQTSMYLCASSPRERASNSPLHFGNGTRLTVT.

The CDR3 loop reads CASSLTSTGTGELFF. Here the CDR3 DNA reads TGTGCCAGCAGCCTAACCTCGACAGGCACCGGGGAGCTGTTTTTT. The genes are TRBV11-2 and TRBJ2-2, with D possibly TRBD1 on 6 matching bases. Trimming removed 5 bases from V and 4 bases from J, with 14 bases in between. The length of the CDR3 is 15 residues. Germline CDR1 reads SGHAT; CDR2 reads FQNNGV.

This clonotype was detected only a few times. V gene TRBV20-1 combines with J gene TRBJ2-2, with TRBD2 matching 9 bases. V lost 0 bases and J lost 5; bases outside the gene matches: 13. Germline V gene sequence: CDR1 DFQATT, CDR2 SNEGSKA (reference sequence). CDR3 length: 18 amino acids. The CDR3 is CSARDLAGGPRVTGELFF. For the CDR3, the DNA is TGCAGTGCTAGAGATCTGGCGGGAGGGCCGCGGGTTACCGGGGAGCTGTTTTTT.

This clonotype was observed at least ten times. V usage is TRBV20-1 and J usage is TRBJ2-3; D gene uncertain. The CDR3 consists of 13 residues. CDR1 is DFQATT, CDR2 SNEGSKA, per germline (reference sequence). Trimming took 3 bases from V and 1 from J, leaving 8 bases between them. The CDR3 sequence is CSASHSGTDTQYF. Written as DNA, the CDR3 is TGCAGTGCTAGCCATTCGGGCACAGATACGCAGTATTTT.

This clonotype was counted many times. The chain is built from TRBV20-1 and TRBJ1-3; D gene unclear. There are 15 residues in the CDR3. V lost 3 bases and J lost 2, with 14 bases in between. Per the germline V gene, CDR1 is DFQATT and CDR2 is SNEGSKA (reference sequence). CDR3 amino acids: CSASAGFWAGNTIYF. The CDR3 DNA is TGCAGTGCTAGTGCCGGGTTCTGGGCTGGAAACACCATATATTTT.

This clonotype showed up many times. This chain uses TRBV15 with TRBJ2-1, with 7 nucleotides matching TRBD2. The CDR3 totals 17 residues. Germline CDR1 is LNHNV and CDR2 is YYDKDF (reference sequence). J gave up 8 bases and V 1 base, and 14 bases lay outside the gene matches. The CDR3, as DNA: TGTGCCACCAGCAGAGGGATAGGAGCGGGAAGTATGTATGAGCAGTTCTTC. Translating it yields CATSRGIGAGSMYEQFF. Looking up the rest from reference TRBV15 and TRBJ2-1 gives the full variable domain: DAMVIQNPRYQVTQFGKPVTLSCSQTLNHNVMYWYQQKSSQAPKLLFHYYDKDFNNEADTPDNFQSRRPNTSFCFLDIRSPGLGDTAMYLCATSRGIGAGSMYEQFFGPGTRLTVL.

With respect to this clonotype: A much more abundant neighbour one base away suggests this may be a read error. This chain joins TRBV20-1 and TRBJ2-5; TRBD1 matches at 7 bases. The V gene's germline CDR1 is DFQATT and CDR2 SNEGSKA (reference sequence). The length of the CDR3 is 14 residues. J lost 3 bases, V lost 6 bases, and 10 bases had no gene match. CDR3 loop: CSARSDRVKETQYF. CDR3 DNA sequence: TGCAGTGCCCGATCCGACAGGGTGAAAGAGACCCAGTACTTC.

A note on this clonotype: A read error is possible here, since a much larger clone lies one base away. For the CDR3, the DNA is TGCAGCGTTGAGTTGGCAGGGACCGGCTACACCTTC. Translated: CSVELAGTGYTF. The chain recombines TRBV29-1 with TRBJ1-2; TRBD1 might be the D (5 bases). Per the germline V gene, CDR1 is SQVTM and CDR2 is ANQGSEA. This CDR3 has 12 amino acids. V was pared by 3 bases and J by 8 bases, with 13 bases between.

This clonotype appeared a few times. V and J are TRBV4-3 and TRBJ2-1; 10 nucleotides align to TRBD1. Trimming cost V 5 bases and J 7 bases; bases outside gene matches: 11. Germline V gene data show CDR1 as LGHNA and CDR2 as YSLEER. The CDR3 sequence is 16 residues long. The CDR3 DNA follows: TGCGCCAGCAGCTACCGTCCGGGACAGGGGAGTAATGAGCAGTTCTTC. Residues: CASSYRPGQGSNEQFF.

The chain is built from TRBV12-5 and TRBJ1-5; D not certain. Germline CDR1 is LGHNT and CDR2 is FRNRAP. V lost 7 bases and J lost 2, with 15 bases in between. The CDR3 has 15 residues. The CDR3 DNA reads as TGTGCTAGTGCCCTGGAGGGAGGAGGCAATCAGCCCCAGCATTTT. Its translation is CASALEGGGNQPQHF.

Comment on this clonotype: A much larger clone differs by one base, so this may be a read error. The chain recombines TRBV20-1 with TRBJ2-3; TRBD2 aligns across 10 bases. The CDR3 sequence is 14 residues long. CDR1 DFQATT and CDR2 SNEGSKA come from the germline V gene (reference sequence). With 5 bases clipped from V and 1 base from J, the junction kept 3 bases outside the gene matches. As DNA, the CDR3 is TGCAGTGCTGTACTAGCGGGGCGCACAGATACGCAGTATTTT. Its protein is CSAVLAGRTDTQYF.

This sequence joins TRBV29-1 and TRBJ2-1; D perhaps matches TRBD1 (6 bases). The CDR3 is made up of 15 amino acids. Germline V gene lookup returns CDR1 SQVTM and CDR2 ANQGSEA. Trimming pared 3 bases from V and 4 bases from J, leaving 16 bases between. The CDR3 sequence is CSVDLTGHRYNEQFF. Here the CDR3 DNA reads TGCAGCGTTGACCTAACAGGGCATAGGTACAATGAGCAGTTCTTC.

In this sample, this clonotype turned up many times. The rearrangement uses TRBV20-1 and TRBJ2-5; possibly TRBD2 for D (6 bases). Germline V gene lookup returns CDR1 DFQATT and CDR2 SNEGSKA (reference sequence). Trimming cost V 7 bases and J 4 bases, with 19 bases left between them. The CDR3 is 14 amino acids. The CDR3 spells CSVHWDWRLETQYF. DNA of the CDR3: TGCAGTGTCCACTGGGACTGGAGGCTAGAGACCCAGTACTTC.

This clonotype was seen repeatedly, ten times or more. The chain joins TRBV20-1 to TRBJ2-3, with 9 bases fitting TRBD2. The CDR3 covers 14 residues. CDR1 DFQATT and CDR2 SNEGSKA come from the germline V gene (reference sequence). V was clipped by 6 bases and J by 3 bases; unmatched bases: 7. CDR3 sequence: CSASPSGVTDTQYF. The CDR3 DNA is TGCAGTGCCAGCCCTAGCGGGGTAACAGATACGCAGTATTTT.

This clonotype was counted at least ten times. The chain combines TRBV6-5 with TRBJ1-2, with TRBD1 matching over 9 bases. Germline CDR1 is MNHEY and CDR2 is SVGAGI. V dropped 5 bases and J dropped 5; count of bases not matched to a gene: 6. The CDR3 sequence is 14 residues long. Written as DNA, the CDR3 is TGTGCCAGCAGTAACCAAGACAGGGGGTATGGCTACACCTTC. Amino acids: CASSNQDRGYGYTF.

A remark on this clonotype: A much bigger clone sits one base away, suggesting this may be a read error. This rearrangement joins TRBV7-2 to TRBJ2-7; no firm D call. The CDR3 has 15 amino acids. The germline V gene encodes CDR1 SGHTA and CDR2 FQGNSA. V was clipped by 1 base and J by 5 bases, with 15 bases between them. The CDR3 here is CASSLDPDGSDEQYF. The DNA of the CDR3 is TGTGCCAGCAGCTTAGATCCGGACGGGTCCGACGAGCAGTACTTC.